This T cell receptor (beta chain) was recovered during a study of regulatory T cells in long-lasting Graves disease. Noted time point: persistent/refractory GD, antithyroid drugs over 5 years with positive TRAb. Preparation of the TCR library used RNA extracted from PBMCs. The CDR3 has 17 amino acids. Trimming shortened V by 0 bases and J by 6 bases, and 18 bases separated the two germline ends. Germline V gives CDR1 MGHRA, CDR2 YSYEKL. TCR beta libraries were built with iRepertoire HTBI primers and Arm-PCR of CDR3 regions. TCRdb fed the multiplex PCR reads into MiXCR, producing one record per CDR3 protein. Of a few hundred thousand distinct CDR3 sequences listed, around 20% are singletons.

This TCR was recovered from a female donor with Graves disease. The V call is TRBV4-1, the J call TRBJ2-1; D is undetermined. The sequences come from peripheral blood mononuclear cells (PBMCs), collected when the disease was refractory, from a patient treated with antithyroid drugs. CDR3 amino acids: CASSQDPLRRSFNEQFF. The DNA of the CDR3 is TGCGCCAGCAGCCAAGATCCCCTACGACGGTCTTTCAATGAGCAGTTCTTC.